Here is one T cell receptor beta chain with its context. Its antigen is not identified. The sample is drawn from a study of T cells in Graves' hyperthyroidism and ophthalmopathy. About the research overall: The authors collected peripheral blood at initial diagnosis, before any treatment.

V was cut by 5 bases and J by 3 bases, with 11 bases left in between. Germline V lookup: CDR1 SGHAT, CDR2 FQNNGV. The CDR3 is 14 amino acids. Study findings and constraints: A median approximately 6.8 months before onset, the model predicted ophthalmopathy. Blood held most thyroid clonotypes expanded above 0.001 frequency.

On the basis of clinical symptoms, serum thyroxine and TRAb, thyroid ultrasound and orbital computed tomography, diagnoses were made. It was RNA transcripts that yielded the amplified TCR beta CDR3 regions. HTBI primers drove first-round RT-PCR of the TCR CDR3. TCRdb re-derived calls from the multiplex PCR reads in MiXCR, one entry per CDR3 protein. In the table there are around 600,000 distinct CDR3 sequences, roughly 15% of which are singletons. The chain couples TRBV11-2 to TRBJ2-1; D uncertain. The sequenced material came from blood. This receptor was taken from a woman aged 45 to 65 with Graves' ophthalmopathy. CDR3 DNA sequence: TGTGCCAGCAGCACGCGGCCTCACTACAATGAGCAGTTCTTC. Amino acid sequence: CASSTRPHYNEQFF.